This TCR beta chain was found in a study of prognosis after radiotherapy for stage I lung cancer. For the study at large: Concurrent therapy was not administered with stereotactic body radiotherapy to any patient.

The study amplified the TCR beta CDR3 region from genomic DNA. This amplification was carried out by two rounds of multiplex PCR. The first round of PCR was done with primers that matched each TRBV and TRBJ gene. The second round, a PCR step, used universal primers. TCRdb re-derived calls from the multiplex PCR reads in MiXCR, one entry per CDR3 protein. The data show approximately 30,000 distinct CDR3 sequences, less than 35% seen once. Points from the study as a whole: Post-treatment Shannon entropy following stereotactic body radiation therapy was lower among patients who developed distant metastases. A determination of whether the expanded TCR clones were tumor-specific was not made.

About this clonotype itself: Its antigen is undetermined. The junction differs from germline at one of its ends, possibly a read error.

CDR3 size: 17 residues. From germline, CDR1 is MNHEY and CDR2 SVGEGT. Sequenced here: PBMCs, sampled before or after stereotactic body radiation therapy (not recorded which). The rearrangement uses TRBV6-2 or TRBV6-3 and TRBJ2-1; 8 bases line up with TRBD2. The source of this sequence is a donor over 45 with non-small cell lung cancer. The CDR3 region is CASSDPRLANSYSEQFF. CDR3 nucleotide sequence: TGTGCCAGCAGTGACCCCAGACTAGCGAACTCCTACAGTGAGCAGTTCTTC.